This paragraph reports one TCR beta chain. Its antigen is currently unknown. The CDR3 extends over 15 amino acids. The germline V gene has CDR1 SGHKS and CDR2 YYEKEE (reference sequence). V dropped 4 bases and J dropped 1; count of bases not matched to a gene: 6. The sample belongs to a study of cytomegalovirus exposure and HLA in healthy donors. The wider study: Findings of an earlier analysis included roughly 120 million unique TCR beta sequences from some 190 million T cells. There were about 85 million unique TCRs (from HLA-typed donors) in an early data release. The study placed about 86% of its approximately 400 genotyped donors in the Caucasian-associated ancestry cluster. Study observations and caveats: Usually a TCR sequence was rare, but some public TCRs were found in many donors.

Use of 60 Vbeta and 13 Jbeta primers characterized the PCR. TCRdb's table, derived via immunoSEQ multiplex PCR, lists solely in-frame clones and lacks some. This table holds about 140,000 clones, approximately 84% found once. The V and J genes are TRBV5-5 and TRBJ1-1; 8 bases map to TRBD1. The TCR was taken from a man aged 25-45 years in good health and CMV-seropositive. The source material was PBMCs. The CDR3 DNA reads TGTGCCAGCAGCGCCGGGACAGGATCGAACACTGAAGCTTTCTTT. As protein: CASSAGTGSNTEAFF. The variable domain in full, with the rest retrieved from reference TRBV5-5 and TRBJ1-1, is DAGVTQSPTHLIKTRGQQVTLRCSPISGHKSVSWYQQVLGQGPQFIFQYYEKEERGRGNFPDRFSARQFPNYSSELNVNALLLGDSALYLCASSAGTGSNTEAFFGQGTRLTVV.